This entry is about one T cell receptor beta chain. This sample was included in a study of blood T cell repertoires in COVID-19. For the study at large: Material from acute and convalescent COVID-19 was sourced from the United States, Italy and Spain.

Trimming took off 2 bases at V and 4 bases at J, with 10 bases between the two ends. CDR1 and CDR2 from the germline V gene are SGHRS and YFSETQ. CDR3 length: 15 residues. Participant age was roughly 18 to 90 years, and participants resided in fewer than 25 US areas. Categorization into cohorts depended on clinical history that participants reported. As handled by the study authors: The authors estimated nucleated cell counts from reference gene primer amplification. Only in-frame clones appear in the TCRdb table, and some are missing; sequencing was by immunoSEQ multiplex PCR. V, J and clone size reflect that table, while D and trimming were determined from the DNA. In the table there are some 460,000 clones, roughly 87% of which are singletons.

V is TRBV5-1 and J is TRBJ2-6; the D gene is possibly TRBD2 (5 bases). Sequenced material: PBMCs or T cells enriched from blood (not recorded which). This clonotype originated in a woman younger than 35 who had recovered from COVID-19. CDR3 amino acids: CASSFGVSGANVLTF. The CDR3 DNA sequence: TGCGCCAGCAGCTTCGGGGTCTCAGGGGCCAACGTCCTGACTTTC.